This T cell receptor (beta chain) was captured in a study of OX40 agonist ivuxolimab in advanced cancers. Only in-frame clones appear in the TCRdb table, and some are missing; sequencing was by immunoSEQ multiplex PCR. This sample has some 80,000 clones, with 75% to 90% found just once. With 3 bases removed from V and 0 bases from J, the gap between germline ends came to 7 bases. The CDR3 contains 14 residues. CDR1 and CDR2 (germline): KGHSH, LQKENI. Study conclusions and caveats: Clonal expansion was seen in CD4+ and CD8+ blood T cells by week 6 at 0.1 to 3.0 mg/kg.

People who had autoimmune disease history or systemic immunosuppression were excluded. This clone was picked up one time. Its matching antigen is unknown. The same CDR3 can be traced to other DNA sequences in this sample. The chain couples TRBV18 to TRBJ2-3; possible D gene TRBD1, 6 bases. This TCR was recovered from an adult with an advanced solid tumor such as melanoma, head and neck, liver or kidney cancer. The sample consisted of CD4+ or CD8+ T cells sorted from blood, taken in a trial of the OX40 agonist ivuxolimab. The CDR3 DNA reads TGTGCCAGCTCACCGGACAGTAGCACAGATACGCAGTATTTT. Protein sequence: CASSPDSSTDTQYF.